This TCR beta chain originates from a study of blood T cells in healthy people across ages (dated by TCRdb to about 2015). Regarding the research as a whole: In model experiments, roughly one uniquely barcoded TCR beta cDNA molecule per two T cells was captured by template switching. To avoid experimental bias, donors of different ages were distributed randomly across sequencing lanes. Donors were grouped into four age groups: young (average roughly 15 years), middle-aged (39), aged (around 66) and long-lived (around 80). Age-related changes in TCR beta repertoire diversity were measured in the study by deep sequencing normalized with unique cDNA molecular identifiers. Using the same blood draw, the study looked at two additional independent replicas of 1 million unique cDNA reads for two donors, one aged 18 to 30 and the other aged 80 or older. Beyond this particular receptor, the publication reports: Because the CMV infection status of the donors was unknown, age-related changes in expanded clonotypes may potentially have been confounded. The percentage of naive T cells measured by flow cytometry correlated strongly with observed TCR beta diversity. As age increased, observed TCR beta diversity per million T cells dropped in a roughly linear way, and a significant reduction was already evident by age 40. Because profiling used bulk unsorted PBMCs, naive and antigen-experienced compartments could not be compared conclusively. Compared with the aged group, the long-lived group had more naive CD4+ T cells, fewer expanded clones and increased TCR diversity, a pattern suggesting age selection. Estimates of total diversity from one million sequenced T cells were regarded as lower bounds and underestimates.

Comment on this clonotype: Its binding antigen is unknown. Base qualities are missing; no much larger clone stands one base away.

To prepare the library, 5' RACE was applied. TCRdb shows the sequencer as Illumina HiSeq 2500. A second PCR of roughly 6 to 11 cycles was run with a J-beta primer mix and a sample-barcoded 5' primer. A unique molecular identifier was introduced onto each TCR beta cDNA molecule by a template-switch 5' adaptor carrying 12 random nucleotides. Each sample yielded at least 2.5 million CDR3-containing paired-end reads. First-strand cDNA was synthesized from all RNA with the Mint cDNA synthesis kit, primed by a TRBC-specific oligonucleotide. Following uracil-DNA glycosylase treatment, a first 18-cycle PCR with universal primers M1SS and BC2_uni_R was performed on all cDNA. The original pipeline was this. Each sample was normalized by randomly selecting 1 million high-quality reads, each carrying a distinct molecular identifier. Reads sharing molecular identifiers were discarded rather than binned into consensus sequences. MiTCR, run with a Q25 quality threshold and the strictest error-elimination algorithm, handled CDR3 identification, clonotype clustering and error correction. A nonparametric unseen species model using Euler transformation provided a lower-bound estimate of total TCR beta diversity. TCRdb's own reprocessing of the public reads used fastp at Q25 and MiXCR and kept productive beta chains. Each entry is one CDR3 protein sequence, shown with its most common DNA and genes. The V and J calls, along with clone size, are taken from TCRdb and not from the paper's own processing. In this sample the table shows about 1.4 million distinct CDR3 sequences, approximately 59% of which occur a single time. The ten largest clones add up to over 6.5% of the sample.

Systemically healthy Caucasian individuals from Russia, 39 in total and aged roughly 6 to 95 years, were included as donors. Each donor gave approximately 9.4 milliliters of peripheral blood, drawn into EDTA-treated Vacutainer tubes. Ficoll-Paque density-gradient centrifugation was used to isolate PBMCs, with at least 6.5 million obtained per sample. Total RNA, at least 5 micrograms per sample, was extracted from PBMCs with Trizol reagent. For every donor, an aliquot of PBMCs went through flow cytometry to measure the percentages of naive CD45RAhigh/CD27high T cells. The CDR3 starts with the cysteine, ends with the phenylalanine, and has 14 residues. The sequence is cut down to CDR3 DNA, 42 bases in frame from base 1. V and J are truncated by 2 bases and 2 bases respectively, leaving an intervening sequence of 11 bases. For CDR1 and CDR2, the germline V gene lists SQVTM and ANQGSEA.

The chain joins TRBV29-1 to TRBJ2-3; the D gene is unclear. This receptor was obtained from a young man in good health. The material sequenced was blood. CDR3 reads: CSVEIAVNTDTQYF. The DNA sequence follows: TGCAGCGTTGAAATAGCAGTAAACACAGATACGCAGTATTTT.